The sequence of this TCR beta chain was determined in a study of cytomegalovirus exposure and HLA in healthy donors. Background on the study: Unique TCR beta sequences numbering approximately 120 million came from around 180 million T cells in an earlier analysis.

This CDR3 has 15 amino acids. The PCR contained 60 Vbeta and 13 Jbeta primers. Profiling relied on immunoSEQ multiplex PCR, and the TCRdb table lists in-frame clones only, not all of them. The sample includes approximately 190,000 clones, approximately 80% of them seen just once. Study findings and constraints: In a later analysis, the majority of CMV-associated beta chains seemingly showed HLA restriction. Apart from CMV serostatus, no immune exposure information was available. One variant, a missense change in DCLRE1C, was linked in a later analysis to TCR beta V- and J-gene trimming.

A note on this clone: Its specificity is not known.

The clonotype was recovered from a woman in her 30s in good health and CMV-seropositive. The chain couples TRBV21-1 to TRBJ1-2. TRBV21-1 is a pseudogene locus. The sequenced sample consisted of PBMCs. In DNA form, the CDR3 reads TGTGCCAGCAGCAAAATAGGCGGGAACTTCTATGGCTACACCTTC. It yields the protein CASSKIGGNFYGYTF.